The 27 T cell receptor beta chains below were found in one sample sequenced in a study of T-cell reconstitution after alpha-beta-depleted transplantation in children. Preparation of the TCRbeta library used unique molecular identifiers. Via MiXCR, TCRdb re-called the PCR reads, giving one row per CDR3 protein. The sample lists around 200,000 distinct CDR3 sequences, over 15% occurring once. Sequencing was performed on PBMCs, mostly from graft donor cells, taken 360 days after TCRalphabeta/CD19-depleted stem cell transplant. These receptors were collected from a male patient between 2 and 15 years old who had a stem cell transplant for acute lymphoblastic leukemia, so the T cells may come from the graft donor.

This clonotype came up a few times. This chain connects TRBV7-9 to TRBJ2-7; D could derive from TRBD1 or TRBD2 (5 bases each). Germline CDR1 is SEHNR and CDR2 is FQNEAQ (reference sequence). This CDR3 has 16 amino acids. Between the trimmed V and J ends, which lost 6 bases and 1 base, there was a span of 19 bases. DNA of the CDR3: TGTGCCAGCAGAAATCCCGTCCGGGACGGATCCTACGAGCAGTACTTC. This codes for CASRNPVRDGSYEQYF. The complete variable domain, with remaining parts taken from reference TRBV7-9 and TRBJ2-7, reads DTGVSQNPRHKITKRGQNVTFRCDPISEHNRLYWYRQTLGQGPEFLTYFQNEAQLEKSRLLSDRFSAERPKGSFSTLEIQRTEQGDSAMYLCASRNPVRDGSYEQYFGPGTRLTVT.

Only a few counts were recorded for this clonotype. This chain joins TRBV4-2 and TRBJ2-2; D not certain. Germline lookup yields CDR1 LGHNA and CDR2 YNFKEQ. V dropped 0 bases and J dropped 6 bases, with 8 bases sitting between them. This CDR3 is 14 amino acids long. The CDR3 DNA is TGTGCCAGCAGCCAAGAGTTACCTGCCGGGGAGCTGTTTTTT. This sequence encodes CASSQELPAGELFF.

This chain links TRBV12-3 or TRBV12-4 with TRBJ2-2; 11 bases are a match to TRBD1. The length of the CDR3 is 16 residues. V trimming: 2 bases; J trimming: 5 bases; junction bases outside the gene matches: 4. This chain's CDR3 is CASSLRGTGGTGELFF. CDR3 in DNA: TGTGCCAGCAGTTTAAGGGGGACAGGGGGAACCGGGGAGCTGTTTTTT.

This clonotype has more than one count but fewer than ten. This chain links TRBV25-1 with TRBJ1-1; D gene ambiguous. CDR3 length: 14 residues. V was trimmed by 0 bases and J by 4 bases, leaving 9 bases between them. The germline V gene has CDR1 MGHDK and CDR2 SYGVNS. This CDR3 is CASSEYSWGTEAFF. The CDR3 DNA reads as TGTGCCAGCAGTGAATATTCCTGGGGCACTGAAGCTTTCTTT.

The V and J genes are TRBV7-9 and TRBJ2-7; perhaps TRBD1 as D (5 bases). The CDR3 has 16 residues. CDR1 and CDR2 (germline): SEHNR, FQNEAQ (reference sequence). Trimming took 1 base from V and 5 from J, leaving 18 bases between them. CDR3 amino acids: CASSLDSGRVSNEQYF. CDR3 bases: TGTGCCAGCAGCTTAGATAGTGGCAGGGTGTCCAACGAGCAGTACTTC. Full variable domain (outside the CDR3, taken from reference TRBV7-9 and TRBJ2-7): DTGVSQNPRHKITKRGQNVTFRCDPISEHNRLYWYRQTLGQGPEFLTYFQNEAQLEKSRLLSDRFSAERPKGSFSTLEIQRTEQGDSAMYLCASSLDSGRVSNEQYFGPGTRLTVT.

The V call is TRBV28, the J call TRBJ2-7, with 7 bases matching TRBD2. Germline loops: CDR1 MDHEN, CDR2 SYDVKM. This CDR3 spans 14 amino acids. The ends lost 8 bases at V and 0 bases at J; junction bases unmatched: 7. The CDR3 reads CASLRGGSSYEQYF. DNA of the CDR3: TGTGCCAGCCTTAGGGGCGGGAGCTCCTACGAGCAGTACTTC.

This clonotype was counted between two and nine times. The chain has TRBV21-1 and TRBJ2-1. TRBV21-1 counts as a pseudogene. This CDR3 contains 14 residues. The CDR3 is CASHSASSYNEQFF. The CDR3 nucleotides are TGTGCCAGCCATAGTGCTTCCTCCTACAATGAGCAGTTCTTC.

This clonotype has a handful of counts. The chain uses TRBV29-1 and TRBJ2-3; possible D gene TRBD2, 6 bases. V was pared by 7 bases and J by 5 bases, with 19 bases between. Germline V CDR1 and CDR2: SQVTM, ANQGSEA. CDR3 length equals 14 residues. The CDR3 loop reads CSAARGAGVDTQYF. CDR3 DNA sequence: TGCAGCGCGGCGCGGGGCGCCGGGGTAGATACGCAGTATTTT.

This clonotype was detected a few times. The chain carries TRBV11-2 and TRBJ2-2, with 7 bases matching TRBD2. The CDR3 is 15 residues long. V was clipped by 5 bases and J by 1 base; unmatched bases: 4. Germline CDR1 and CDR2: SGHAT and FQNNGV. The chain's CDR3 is CASSPPGGNTGELFF. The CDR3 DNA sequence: TGTGCCAGCAGCCCTCCGGGGGGGAACACCGGGGAGCTGTTTTTT. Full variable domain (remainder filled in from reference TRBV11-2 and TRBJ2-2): EAGVAQSPRYKIIEKRQSVAFWCNPISGHATLYWYQQILGQGPKLLIQFQNNGVVDDSQLPKDRFSAERLKGVDSTLKIQPAKLEDSAVYLCASSPPGGNTGELFFGEGSRLTVL.

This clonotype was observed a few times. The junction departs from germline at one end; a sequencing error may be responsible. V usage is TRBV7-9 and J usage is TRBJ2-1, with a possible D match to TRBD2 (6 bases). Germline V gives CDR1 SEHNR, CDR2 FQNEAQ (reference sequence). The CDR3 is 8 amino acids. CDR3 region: CASSTSPF. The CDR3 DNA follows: TGTGCCAGCAGTACTAGCCCCTTC.

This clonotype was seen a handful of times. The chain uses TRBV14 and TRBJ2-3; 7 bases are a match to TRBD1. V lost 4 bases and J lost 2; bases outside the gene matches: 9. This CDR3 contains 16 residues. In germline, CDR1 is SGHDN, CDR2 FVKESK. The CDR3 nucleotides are TGTGCCAGCAGCCTACTCGGGACAGCCTCCACAGATACGCAGTATTTT. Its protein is CASSLLGTASTDTQYF.

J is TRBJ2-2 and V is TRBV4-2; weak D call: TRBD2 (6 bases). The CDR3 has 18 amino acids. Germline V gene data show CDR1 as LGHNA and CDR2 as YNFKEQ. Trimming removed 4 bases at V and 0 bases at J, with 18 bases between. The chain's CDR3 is CASSPPRADYTNTGELFF. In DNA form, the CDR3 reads TGTGCCAGCAGCCCCCCCAGGGCGGACTATACGAACACCGGGGAGCTGTTTTTT.

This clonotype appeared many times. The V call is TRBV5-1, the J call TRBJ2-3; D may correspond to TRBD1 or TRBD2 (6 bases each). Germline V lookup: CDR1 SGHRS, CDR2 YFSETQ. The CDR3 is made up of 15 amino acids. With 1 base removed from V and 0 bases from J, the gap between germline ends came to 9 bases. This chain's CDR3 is CASSLRGESTDTQYF. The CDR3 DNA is TGCGCCAGCAGCTTGAGGGGGGAAAGCACAGATACGCAGTATTTT.

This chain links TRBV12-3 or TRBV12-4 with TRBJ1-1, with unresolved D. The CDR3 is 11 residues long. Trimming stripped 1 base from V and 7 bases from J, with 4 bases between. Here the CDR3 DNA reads TGTGCCAGCAGTTTAGTGAGTGAAGCTTTCTTT. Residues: CASSLVSEAFF.

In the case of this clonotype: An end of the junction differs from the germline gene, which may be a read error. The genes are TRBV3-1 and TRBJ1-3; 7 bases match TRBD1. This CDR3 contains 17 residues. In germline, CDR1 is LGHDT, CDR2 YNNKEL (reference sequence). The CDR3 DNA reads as TGTGCCATCAGCCAGGAACTACAGGGGCGAATCGGAAACACCATATATTTT. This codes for CAISQELQGRIGNTIYF.

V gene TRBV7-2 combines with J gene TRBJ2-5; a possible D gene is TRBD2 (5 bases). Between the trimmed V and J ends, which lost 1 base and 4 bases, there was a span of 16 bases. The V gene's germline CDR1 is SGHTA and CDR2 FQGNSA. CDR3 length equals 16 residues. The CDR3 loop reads CASSLGVKESGETQYF. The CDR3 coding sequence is TGTGCCAGCAGCTTAGGCGTAAAAGAAAGCGGAGAGACCCAGTACTTC. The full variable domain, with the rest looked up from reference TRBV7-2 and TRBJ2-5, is GAGVSQSPSNKVTEKGKDVELRCDPISGHTALYWYRQSLGQGLEFLIYFQGNSAPDKSGLPSDRFSAERTGGSVSTLTIQRTQQEDSAVYLCASSLGVKESGETQYFGPGTRLLVL.

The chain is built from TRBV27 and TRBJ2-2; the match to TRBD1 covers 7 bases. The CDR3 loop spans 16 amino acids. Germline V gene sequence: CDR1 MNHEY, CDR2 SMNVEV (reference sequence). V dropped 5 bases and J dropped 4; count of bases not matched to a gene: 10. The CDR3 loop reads CASSRPRGRGTGELFF. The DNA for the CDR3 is TGTGCCAGCAGTCGGCCAAGGGGGCGCGGCACCGGGGAGCTGTTTTTT.

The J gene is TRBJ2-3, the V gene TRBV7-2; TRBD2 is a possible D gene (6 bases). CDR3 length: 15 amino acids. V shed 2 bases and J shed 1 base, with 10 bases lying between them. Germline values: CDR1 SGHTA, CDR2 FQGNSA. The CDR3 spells CASSLWGERTDTQYF. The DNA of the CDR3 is TGTGCCAGCAGCTTATGGGGGGAACGCACAGATACGCAGTATTTT.

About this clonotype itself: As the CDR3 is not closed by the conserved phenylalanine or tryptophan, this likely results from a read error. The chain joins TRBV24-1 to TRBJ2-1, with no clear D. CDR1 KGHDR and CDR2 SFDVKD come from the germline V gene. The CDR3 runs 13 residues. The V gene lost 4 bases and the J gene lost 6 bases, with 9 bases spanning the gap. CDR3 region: CATSEGIANEQFC. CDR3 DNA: TGTGCCACCAGTGAGGGGATCGCCAATGAGCAGTTCTGC.

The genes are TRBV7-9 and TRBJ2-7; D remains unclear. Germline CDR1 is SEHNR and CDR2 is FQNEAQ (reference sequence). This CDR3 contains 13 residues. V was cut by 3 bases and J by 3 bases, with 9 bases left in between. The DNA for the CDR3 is TGTGCCAGCAGCTTCAACATGGACTACGAGCAGTACTTC. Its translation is CASSFNMDYEQYF.

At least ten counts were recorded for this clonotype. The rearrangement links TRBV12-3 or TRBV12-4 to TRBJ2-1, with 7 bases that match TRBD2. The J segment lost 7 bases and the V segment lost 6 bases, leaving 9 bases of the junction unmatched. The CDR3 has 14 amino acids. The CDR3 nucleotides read TGTGCCAGCAGGTCTTCGGGGGAGGGGAATGAGCAGTTCTTC. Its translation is CASRSSGEGNEQFF.

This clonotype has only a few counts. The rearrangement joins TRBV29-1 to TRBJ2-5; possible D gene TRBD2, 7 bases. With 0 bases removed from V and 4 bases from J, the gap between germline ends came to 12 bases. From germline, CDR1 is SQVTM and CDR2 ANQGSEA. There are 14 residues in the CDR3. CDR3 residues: CSVEDQGRGETQYF. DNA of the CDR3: TGCAGCGTTGAAGATCAGGGGAGGGGAGAGACCCAGTACTTC.

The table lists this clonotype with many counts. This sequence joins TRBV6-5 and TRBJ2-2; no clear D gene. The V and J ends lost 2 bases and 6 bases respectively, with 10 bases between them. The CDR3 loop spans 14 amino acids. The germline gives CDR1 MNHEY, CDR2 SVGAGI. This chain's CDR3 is CASSYGSPAGELFF. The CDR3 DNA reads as TGTGCCAGCAGTTACGGTAGTCCGGCCGGGGAGCTGTTTTTT.

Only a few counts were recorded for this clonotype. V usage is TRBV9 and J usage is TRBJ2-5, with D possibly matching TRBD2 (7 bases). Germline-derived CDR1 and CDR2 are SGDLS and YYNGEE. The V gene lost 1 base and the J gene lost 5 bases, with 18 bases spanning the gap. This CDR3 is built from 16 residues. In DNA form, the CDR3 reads TGTGCCAGCAGCGTAATGGGGGGGGCGGCCGGCGAGACCCAGTACTTC. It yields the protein CASSVMGGAAGETQYF.

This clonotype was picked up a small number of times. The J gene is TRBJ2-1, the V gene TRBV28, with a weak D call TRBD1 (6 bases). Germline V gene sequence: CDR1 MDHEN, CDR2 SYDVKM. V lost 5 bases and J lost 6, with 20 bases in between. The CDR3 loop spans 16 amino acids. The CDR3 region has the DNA TGTGCCAGCAGTCTACCTCTCGGACAGACGACCAATGAGCAGTTCTTC. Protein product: CASSLPLGQTTNEQFF.

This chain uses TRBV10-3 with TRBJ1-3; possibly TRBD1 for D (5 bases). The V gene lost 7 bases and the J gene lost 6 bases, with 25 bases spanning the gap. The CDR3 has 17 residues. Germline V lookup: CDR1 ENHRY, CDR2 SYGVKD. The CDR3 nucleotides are TGTGCCATCATGGCGTTCGGCGGCAGGGAGAGGAAAAACACCATATATTTT. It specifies CAIMAFGGRERKNTIYF.

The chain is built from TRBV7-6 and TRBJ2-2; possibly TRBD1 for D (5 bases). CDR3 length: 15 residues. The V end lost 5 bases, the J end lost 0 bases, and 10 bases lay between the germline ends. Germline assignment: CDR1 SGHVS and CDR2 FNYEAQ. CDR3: CASSPGWSNTGELFF. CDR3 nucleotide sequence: TGTGCCAGCAGCCCAGGGTGGTCGAACACCGGGGAGCTGTTTTTT.